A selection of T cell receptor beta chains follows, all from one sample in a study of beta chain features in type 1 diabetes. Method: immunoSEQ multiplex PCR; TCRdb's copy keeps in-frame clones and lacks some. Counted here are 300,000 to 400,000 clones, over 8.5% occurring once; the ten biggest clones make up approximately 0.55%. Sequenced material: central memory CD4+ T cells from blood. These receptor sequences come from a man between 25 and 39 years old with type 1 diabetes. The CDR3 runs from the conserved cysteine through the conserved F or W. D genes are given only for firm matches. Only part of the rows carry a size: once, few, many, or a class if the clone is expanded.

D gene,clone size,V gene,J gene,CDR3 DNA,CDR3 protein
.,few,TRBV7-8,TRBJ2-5,TGTGCCAGCAGCCACCAATGGGAGACCCAGTACTTC,CASSHQWETQYF
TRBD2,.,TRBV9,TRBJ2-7,TGTGCCAGCAGCGTAGATCCTAGCGGGAGTTACGAGCAGTACTTC,CASSVDPSGSYEQYF
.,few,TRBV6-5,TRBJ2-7,TGTGCCAGCAGTTACTCGTCGGCAGCCTACGAGCAGTACTTC,CASSYSSAAYEQYF
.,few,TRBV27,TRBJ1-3,TGTGCCAGCAGTTTCGACAGGAGCTCTGGAAACACCATATATTTT,CASSFDRSSGNTIYF
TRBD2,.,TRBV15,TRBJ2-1,TGTGCCACCAGCCGGACTAGCGGTAATGAGCAGTTCTTC,CATSRTSGNEQFF
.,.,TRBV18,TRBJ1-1,TGTGCCAGCTCACCATTTTCAGGTGGACAGAACACTGAAGCTTTCTTT,CASSPFSGGQNTEAFF
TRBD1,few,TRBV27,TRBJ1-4,TGTGCCAGCAGAGGACAGGGAGGTGAAAAACTGTTTTTT,CASRGQGGEKLFF
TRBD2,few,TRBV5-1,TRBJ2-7,TGCGCCAGCAGCCGTGGGACTAGCGGGACGCACTCCTACGAGCAGTACTTC,CASSRGTSGTHSYEQYF
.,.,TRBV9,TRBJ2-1,TGTGCCAGCAGCGTAGGGCGGGGCCAACCCAATGAGCAGTTCTTC,CASSVGRGQPNEQFF
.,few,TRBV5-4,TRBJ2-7,TGTGCCAGCAGCTTGGGAGGGGCGGGATACTCCTACGAGCAGTACTTC,CASSLGGAGYSYEQYF
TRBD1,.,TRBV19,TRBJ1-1,TGTGCCAGTAGTGCCCTGACAGGGGCGATGAACACTGAAGCTTTCTTT,CASSALTGAMNTEAFF
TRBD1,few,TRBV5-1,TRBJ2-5,TGCGCCAGCTCAACCCGGGGGACAGGGACTGAAGAGACCCAGTACTTC,CASSTRGTGTEETQYF
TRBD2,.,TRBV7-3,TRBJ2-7,TGTGCCAGCAGTCCCGGGAGGGCCGGCGAGCAGTACTTC,CASSPGRAGEQYF
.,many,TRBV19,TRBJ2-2,TGTGCCAGTAGTGCTGGGGGCGGGATGCTAACCGGGGAGCTGTTTTTT,CASSAGGGMLTGELFF
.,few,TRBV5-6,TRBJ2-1,TGTGCCAGCAGCTTGAGCGGCATGACGTTCTTC,CASSLSGMTFF
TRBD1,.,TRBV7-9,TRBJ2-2,TGTGCCAGCAGTAGGGACAGACGGAACACCGGGGAGCTGTTTTTT,CASSRDRRNTGELFF
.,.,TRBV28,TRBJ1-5,TGTGCCAGCAGTTTGCGGGCCAATCAGCCCCAGCATTTT,CASSLRANQPQHF
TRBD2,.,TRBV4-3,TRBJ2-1,TGCGCCAGCAGCCAAGAAAGCGGGATCTACAATGAGCAGTTCTTC,CASSQESGIYNEQFF
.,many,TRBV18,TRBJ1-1,TGTGCCAGCTCACCAGGGAACAGGGTTAACACTGAAGCTTTCTTT,CASSPGNRVNTEAFF
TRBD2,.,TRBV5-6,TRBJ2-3,TGTGCCAGCAGCTTGATGGGTAGCGGGCCCGTGAGCACAGATACGCAGTATTTT,CASSLMGSGPVSTDTQYF
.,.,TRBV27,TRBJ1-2,TGTGCCAGCAGCCCTATGGGTGGCTACACCTTC,CASSPMGGYTF
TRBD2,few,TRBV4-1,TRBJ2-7,TGCGCCAGCAGCCAACCTATACTAGCGGGTTCCTCCTACGAGCAGTACTTC,CASSQPILAGSSYEQYF
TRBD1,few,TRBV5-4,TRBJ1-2,TGTGCCAGCAGCCCCCAACCGACAGGGGTAAATGGCTACACCTTC,CASSPQPTGVNGYTF
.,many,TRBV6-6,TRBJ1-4,TGTGCCAGCAGTTACCAGGGTAGTACTGAAAAACTGTTTTTT,CASSYQGSTEKLFF
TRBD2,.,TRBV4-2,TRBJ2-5,TGTGCCAGCAGCACACGTCGTGGGGGGGAGCATGAGACCCAGTACTTC,CASSTRRGGEHETQYF
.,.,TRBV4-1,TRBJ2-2,TGCGCCAGCAGCCGCAGCGACTTGAACACCGGGGAGCTGTTTTTT,CASSRSDLNTGELFF
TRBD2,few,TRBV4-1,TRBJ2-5,TGCGCCAGCAGCCAAGGATATGCGGGAGTGGGGGAGACCCAGTACTTC,CASSQGYAGVGETQYF
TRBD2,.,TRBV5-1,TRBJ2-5,TGCGCCAGCAGCTTGGGGACCGGGAGGGAGACCCAGTACTTC,CASSLGTGRETQYF
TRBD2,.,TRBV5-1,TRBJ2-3,TGCGCCAGCAGCTTGAAGGCGGGAGGGACAGATACGCAGTATTTT,CASSLKAGGTDTQYF
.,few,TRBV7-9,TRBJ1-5,TGTGCCAGCAGCGAGAACAGTAATCAGCCCCAGCATTTT,CASSENSNQPQHF
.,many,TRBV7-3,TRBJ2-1,TGTGCCAGCAGCCCGGACGGTTACTACAATGAGCAGTTCTTC,CASSPDGYYNEQFF
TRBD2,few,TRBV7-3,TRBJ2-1,TGTGCCAGCAGCCAGACTAGCGGGAGCGGAAATGAGCAGTTCTTC,CASSQTSGSGNEQFF
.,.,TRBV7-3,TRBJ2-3,TGTGCCAGCAGCTTCTCCGGCACAGATACGCAGTATTTT,CASSFSGTDTQYF
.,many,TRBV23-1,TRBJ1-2,TGCGCGGCCACAGGGACCTATGGCTACACCTTC,CAATGTYGYTF
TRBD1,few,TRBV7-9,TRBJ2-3,TGTGCCAGCAGCTTAGAGGGCAGGGGGACAGATACGCAGTATTTT,CASSLEGRGTDTQYF
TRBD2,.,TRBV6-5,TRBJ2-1,TGTGCCAGCAGTTACGTCGGGGGGAATGAGCAGTTCTTC,CASSYVGGNEQFF
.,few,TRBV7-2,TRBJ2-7,TGTGCCAGCAGCTTAGCCGCGGGGTGGACCTACGAGCAGTACTTC,CASSLAAGWTYEQYF
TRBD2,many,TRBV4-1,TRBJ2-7,TGCGCCAGCAGCCAAGGGCTAGCGGGGATCTCCTACGAGCAGTACTTC,CASSQGLAGISYEQYF
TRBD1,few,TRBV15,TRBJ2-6,TGTGCCACCAGCTCGCTTCCCCGGGACAGGAGCTCTGGGGCCAACGTCCTGACTTTC,CATSSLPRDRSSGANVLTF
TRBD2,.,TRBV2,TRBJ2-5,TGTGCCAGCAGTGAAGGGCACAGCGGGAGGGCCGAGACCCAGTACTTC,CASSEGHSGRAETQYF
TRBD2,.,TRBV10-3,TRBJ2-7,TGTGCCAGCAAACAGCGGGAGGGATTCTCCTACGAGCAGTACTTC,CASKQREGFSYEQYF
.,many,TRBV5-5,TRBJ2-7,TGTGCCAGCAGCTTCCGGAGCTCCTACGAGCAGTACTTC,CASSFRSSYEQYF
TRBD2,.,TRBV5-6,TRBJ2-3,TGTGCCAGCAGCCTAGCACTAGCGGGGGGTACAGATACGCAGTATTTT,CASSLALAGGTDTQYF
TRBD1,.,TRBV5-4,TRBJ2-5,TGTGCCAGCAGCCAAGTGTGGCAGGGGGACGAGACCCAGTACTTC,CASSQVWQGDETQYF
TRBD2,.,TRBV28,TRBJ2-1,TGTGCCAGCAGTTCTAGCGGGAGTCCTGAGCAGTTCTTC,CASSSSGSPEQFF
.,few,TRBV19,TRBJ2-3,TGTGCCAGTAGTACTCAACACCGAGATACGCAGTATTTT,CASSTQHRDTQYF
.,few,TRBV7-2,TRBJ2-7,TGTGCCAGCAGCTCCCAAGATGGGCTTTACGAGCAGTACTTC,CASSSQDGLYEQYF
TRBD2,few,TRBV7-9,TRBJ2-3,TGTGCCGTGGGCGGGGGACCCACAGATACGCAGTATTTT,CAVGGGPTDTQYF
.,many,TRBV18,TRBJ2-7,TGTGCCAGCTCCCCAGGCACGGATTCCTACGAGCAGTACTTC,CASSPGTDSYEQYF
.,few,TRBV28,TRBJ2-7,TGTGCCAGCAGTTTAGGAGGGGGTGCCTACGAGCAGTACTTC,CASSLGGGAYEQYF